This is a list of T cell receptor beta chains from one sample in a study of a mutant IDH1 vaccine in newly diagnosed glioma. Profiling relied on immunoSEQ multiplex PCR, and the TCRdb table lists in-frame clones only, not all of them. There are some 50,000 clones in the sample; about 61% occur only once, and 4% to 6% lies in the top ten. Their antigens are not known. The sequencing used peripheral blood mononuclear cells (PBMCs), collected from a glioma patient whose treatment included an IDH1 peptide vaccine. These receptors all come from a man aged 40-50 years with glioma. Some clones in this sample may be carry-over from other donors' samples. The CDR3 runs from the conserved cysteine through the conserved F or W. A D gene is named only where the DNA matches it firmly. Only part of the rows carry a size: once, few, many, or a class if the clone is expanded.

v_gene: TRBV4-1
abundance: many
d_gene: NA
j_gene: TRBJ1-1
CDR3aa: CASSQDRGGNTEAFF
CDR3nt: TGCGCCAGCAGCCAAGACCGAGGGGGGAACACTGAAGCTTTCTTT

v_gene: TRBV6-5
abundance: NA
d_gene: NA
j_gene: TRBJ2-5
CDR3aa: CASSYFVGQETQYF
CDR3nt: TGTGCCAGCAGTTATTTTGTCGGGCAAGAGACCCAGTACTTC

v_gene: TRBV27
abundance: NA
d_gene: NA
j_gene: TRBJ1-2
CDR3aa: CASSKSTTTTIGYTF
CDR3nt: TGTGCCAGCAGTAAATCGACCACTACTACGATTGGCTACACCTTC

v_gene: TRBV30
abundance: NA
d_gene: NA
j_gene: TRBJ1-3
CDR3aa: CAWSVYPDSGNTIYF
CDR3nt: TGTGCCTGGAGTGTATATCCGGACTCTGGAAACACCATATATTTT

v_gene: TRBV27
abundance: NA
d_gene: TRBD1
j_gene: TRBJ2-7
CDR3aa: CASSLAGGGYEQYF
CDR3nt: TGTGCCAGCAGTCTGGCAGGGGGTGGATACGAGCAGTACTTC

v_gene: TRBV7-2
abundance: NA
d_gene: NA
j_gene: TRBJ1-1
CDR3aa: CASSPPSLRNTEAFF
CDR3nt: TGTGCCAGCAGCCCCCCAAGCCTAAGGAACACTGAAGCTTTCTTT

v_gene: TRBV10-3
abundance: many
d_gene: NA
j_gene: TRBJ1-5
CDR3aa: CAISEGTSGVPQHF
CDR3nt: TGTGCCATCAGTGAGGGGACCTCGGGGGTCCCCCAGCATTTT

v_gene: TRBV6-6
abundance: NA
d_gene: NA
j_gene: TRBJ2-3
CDR3aa: CASSWSYPSTDTQYF
CDR3nt: TGTGCCAGTTCGTGGTCTTACCCTAGCACAGATACGCAGTATTTT

v_gene: TRBV7-9
abundance: NA
d_gene: NA
j_gene: TRBJ1-2
CDR3aa: CASRQDSDGYTF
CDR3nt: TGTGCCAGCAGGCAGGACAGCGACGGCTACACCTTC

v_gene: TRBV7-2
abundance: NA
d_gene: NA
j_gene: TRBJ1-2
CDR3aa: CASSLSRVEGGYTF
CDR3nt: TGTGCCAGCAGCTTAAGCAGGGTAGAGGGTGGCTACACCTTC

v_gene: TRBV5-1
abundance: NA
d_gene: NA
j_gene: TRBJ2-3
CDR3aa: CASSLGDSTDTQYF
CDR3nt: TGCGCCAGCAGCTTAGGGGATTCCACAGATACGCAGTATTTT

v_gene: TRBV5-1
abundance: NA
d_gene: NA
j_gene: TRBJ1-2
CDR3aa: CASSQTLGSYGYTF
CDR3nt: TGCGCCAGCAGCCAGACATTAGGAAGCTATGGCTACACCTTC

v_gene: TRBV7-9
abundance: NA
d_gene: NA
j_gene: TRBJ2-4
CDR3aa: CASSASQVAKNIQYF
CDR3nt: TGTGCCAGCAGCGCATCACAGGTAGCCAAAAACATTCAGTACTTC

v_gene: TRBV2
abundance: few
d_gene: TRBD1
j_gene: TRBJ1-4
CDR3aa: CASSGQGNEKLFF
CDR3nt: TGTGCCAGCAGTGGACAGGGGAATGAAAAACTGTTTTTT

v_gene: TRBV5-4
abundance: NA
d_gene: NA
j_gene: TRBJ2-4
CDR3aa: CASSLGDRKNIQYF
CDR3nt: TGTGCCAGCAGCTTGGGAGACAGAAAAAACATTCAGTACTTC

v_gene: TRBV7-8
abundance: few
d_gene: TRBD2
j_gene: TRBJ2-1
CDR3aa: CASSPSRLAGPMMDEQFF
CDR3nt: TGTGCCAGCAGCCCAAGTAGACTAGCGGGTCCGATGATGGATGAGCAGTTCTTC

v_gene: TRBV5-1
abundance: few
d_gene: TRBD2
j_gene: TRBJ2-5
CDR3aa: CASSLMAGGQETQYF
CDR3nt: TGCGCCAGCAGCTTGATGGCGGGGGGACAAGAGACCCAGTACTTC

v_gene: TRBV10-2
abundance: NA
d_gene: NA
j_gene: TRBJ2-5
CDR3aa: CASRDWRVSRETQYF
CDR3nt: TGCGCCAGTCGGGACTGGAGGGTTTCCAGGGAGACCCAGTACTTC

v_gene: TRBV5-6
abundance: NA
d_gene: NA
j_gene: TRBJ1-6
CDR3aa: CASSWGRPNSPLHF
CDR3nt: TGTGCCAGCAGCTGGGGACGGCCTAATTCACCCCTCCACTTT

v_gene: TRBV4-1
abundance: few
d_gene: TRBD1
j_gene: TRBJ2-5
CDR3aa: CASSQEFRDRRTQYF
CDR3nt: TGCGCCAGCAGCCAAGAGTTCCGGGACAGAAGGACCCAGTACTTC

v_gene: TRBV4-2
abundance: NA
d_gene: NA
j_gene: TRBJ2-3
CDR3aa: CASSQAPRSTDTQYF
CDR3nt: TGTGCCAGCAGCCAAGCACCCAGGAGCACAGATACGCAGTATTTT

v_gene: TRBV4-1
abundance: NA
d_gene: NA
j_gene: TRBJ1-2
CDR3aa: CASSQDFSYRSYGYTF
CDR3nt: TGCGCCAGCAGCCAAGACTTTTCATACAGGTCCTATGGCTACACCTTC

v_gene: TRBV7-7
abundance: NA
d_gene: NA
j_gene: TRBJ1-2
CDR3aa: CASSRRGTGYTF
CDR3nt: TGTGCCAGCAGCCGAAGGGGGACCGGCTACACCTTC

v_gene: TRBV4-1
abundance: few
d_gene: NA
j_gene: TRBJ2-1
CDR3aa: CASSPVSSYNEQFF
CDR3nt: TGCGCCAGCAGCCCAGTTAGCTCCTACAATGAGCAGTTCTTC

v_gene: TRBV5-1
abundance: NA
d_gene: NA
j_gene: TRBJ2-7
CDR3aa: CASSLGHTSSYEQYF
CDR3nt: TGCGCCAGCAGCTTGGGACATACGAGCTCCTACGAGCAGTACTTC

v_gene: TRBV27
abundance: NA
d_gene: TRBD2
j_gene: TRBJ2-7
CDR3aa: CASSPGGRVAYEQYF
CDR3nt: TGTGCCAGCAGCCCCGGGGGGAGGGTGGCCTACGAGCAGTACTTC

v_gene: TRBV7-9
abundance: NA
d_gene: TRBD1
j_gene: TRBJ1-2
CDR3aa: CASSGRDRGPLTF
CDR3nt: TGTGCCAGCAGCGGCCGGGACAGGGGGCCTCTCACCTTC

v_gene: TRBV2
abundance: NA
d_gene: NA
j_gene: TRBJ1-5
CDR3aa: CASKVDEASNQPQHF
CDR3nt: TGTGCCAGCAAAGTAGACGAGGCCAGCAATCAGCCCCAGCATTTT

v_gene: TRBV5-5
abundance: NA
d_gene: TRBD1
j_gene: TRBJ2-6
CDR3aa: CASSWGQGASGANVLTF
CDR3nt: TGTGCCAGCAGCTGGGGACAGGGGGCGTCTGGGGCCAACGTCCTGACTTTC

v_gene: TRBV2
abundance: few
d_gene: TRBD2
j_gene: TRBJ2-4
CDR3aa: CASAGGTSGGIAKNIQYF
CDR3nt: TGTGCCAGCGCTGGTGGGACTAGCGGGGGGATAGCCAAAAACATTCAGTACTTC

v_gene: TRBV7-6
abundance: few
d_gene: NA
j_gene: TRBJ2-5
CDR3aa: CASSLEGWQETQYF
CDR3nt: TGTGCCAGCAGCTTAGAGGGATGGCAAGAGACCCAGTACTTC

v_gene: TRBV7-9
abundance: NA
d_gene: NA
j_gene: TRBJ1-1
CDR3aa: CASSLTLNQAFF
CDR3nt: TGTGCCAGCAGCTTGACACTAAATCAAGCTTTCTTT

v_gene: TRBV7-9
abundance: NA
d_gene: NA
j_gene: TRBJ1-1
CDR3aa: CASSPPAQGGAFF
CDR3nt: TGTGCCAGCAGCCCCCCTGCCCAGGGAGGAGCTTTCTTT

v_gene: TRBV5-1
abundance: few
d_gene: TRBD1
j_gene: TRBJ1-6
CDR3aa: CASSLAPGQGRDNSPLHF
CDR3nt: TGCGCCAGCAGCTTGGCACCGGGACAGGGGAGAGATAATTCACCCCTCCACTTT

v_gene: TRBV18
abundance: NA
d_gene: NA
j_gene: TRBJ1-2
CDR3aa: CASSLDRNYGYTF
CDR3nt: TGTGCCAGCTCACTTGACAGAAACTATGGCTACACCTTC

v_gene: TRBV30
abundance: once
d_gene: TRBD1
j_gene: TRBJ1-4
CDR3aa: CAWSLGGTTNEKLFF
CDR3nt: TGTGCCTGGAGTTTAGGGGGCACAACTAATGAAAAACTGTTTTTT

v_gene: TRBV28
abundance: NA
d_gene: TRBD1
j_gene: TRBJ2-7
CDR3aa: CASSLLDRATYEQYF
CDR3nt: TGTGCCAGCAGTTTACTGGACAGGGCAACTTACGAGCAGTACTTC

v_gene: TRBV7-9
abundance: many
d_gene: NA
j_gene: TRBJ1-6
CDR3aa: CASSLDSRQNSPLHF
CDR3nt: TGTGCCAGCAGCTTAGACAGTAGACAAAATTCACCCCTCCACTTT

v_gene: TRBV6-5
abundance: NA
d_gene: TRBD1
j_gene: TRBJ2-2
CDR3aa: CASRAGTGGPGELFF
CDR3nt: TGTGCCAGCAGGGCCGGGACAGGGGGACCCGGGGAGCTGTTTTTT

v_gene: TRBV5-8
abundance: NA
d_gene: TRBD1
j_gene: TRBJ1-2
CDR3aa: CASSRDSHYGYTF
CDR3nt: TGTGCCAGCAGTCGGGACAGCCACTATGGCTACACCTTC

v_gene: TRBV19
abundance: NA
d_gene: NA
j_gene: TRBJ2-1
CDR3aa: CASRSQGSSNEQFF
CDR3nt: TGTGCCAGTAGGTCGCAGGGAAGTTCGAATGAGCAGTTCTTC

v_gene: TRBV30
abundance: NA
d_gene: NA
j_gene: TRBJ1-1
CDR3aa: CAWSRGAGTEAFF
CDR3nt: TGTGCCTGGAGTCGGGGCGCGGGGACTGAAGCTTTCTTT

v_gene: TRBV18
abundance: NA
d_gene: TRBD1
j_gene: TRBJ1-2
CDR3aa: CASSPRQGGGYGYTF
CDR3nt: TGTGCCAGCTCACCGCGACAGGGAGGGGGCTATGGCTACACCTTC

v_gene: TRBV6-5
abundance: NA
d_gene: TRBD1
j_gene: TRBJ2-7
CDR3aa: CASRRQGNEQYF
CDR3nt: TGTGCCAGCAGGCGACAGGGCAACGAGCAGTACTTC

v_gene: TRBV4-2
abundance: NA
d_gene: NA
j_gene: TRBJ1-1
CDR3aa: CASSQALRGADTEAFF
CDR3nt: TGTGCCAGCAGCCAGGCTCTCCGGGGGGCCGACACTGAAGCTTTCTTT

v_gene: TRBV7-6
abundance: few
d_gene: NA
j_gene: TRBJ2-1
CDR3aa: CASSLERASSYNEQFF
CDR3nt: TGTGCCAGCAGCTTAGAACGGGCGAGCTCCTACAATGAGCAGTTCTTC

v_gene: TRBV11-2
abundance: NA
d_gene: NA
j_gene: TRBJ2-4
CDR3aa: CASSLLGAGSLRDIQYF
CDR3nt: TGTGCCAGCAGCCTACTAGGGGCAGGGTCACTTCGGGACATTCAGTACTTC

v_gene: TRBV6-1
abundance: NA
d_gene: NA
j_gene: TRBJ2-6
CDR3aa: CASSEETSGANVLTF
CDR3nt: TGTGCCAGCAGTGAAGAAACCTCTGGGGCCAACGTCCTGACTTTC

v_gene: TRBV9
abundance: NA
d_gene: TRBD1
j_gene: TRBJ1-5
CDR3aa: CASSVGTGIQPQHF
CDR3nt: TGTGCCAGCAGCGTAGGGACAGGGATCCAGCCCCAGCATTTT

v_gene: TRBV7-9
abundance: NA
d_gene: TRBD1
j_gene: TRBJ2-5
CDR3aa: CASSTDRGFPETQYF
CDR3nt: TGTGCCAGCAGCACGGACAGGGGATTTCCTGAGACCCAGTACTTC